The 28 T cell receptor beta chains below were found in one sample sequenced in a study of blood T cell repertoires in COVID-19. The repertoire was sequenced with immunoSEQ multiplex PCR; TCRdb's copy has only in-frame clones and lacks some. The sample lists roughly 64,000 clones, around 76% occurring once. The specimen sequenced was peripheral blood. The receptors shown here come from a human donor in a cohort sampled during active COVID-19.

The CDR3 DNA follows: TGTGCCAGCAGCAAGGGACAGGATGGCTATAATTCACCCCTCCACTTT. Translated, it gives CASSKGQDGYNSPLHF. The V call is TRBV7-2, the J call TRBJ1-6; 8 nucleotides agree with TRBD1. Trimming removed 5 bases from V and 3 bases from J; junction bases left unmatched: 6. Germline values: CDR1 SGHTA, CDR2 FQGNSA. The CDR3 totals 16 residues.

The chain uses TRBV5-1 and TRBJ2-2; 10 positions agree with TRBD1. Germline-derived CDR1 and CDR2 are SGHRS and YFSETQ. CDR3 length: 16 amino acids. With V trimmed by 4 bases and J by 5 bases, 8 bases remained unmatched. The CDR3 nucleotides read TGCGCCAGCAGCCCAGGGACAGGGGCGCGGACCGGGGAGCTGTTTTTT. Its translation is CASSPGTGARTGELFF.

CDR3 protein: CASGTGVEAFF. DNA of the CDR3: TGTGCCAGCGGGACAGGGGTCGAAGCTTTCTTT. V is TRBV25-1 and J is TRBJ1-1, with 10 bases fitting TRBD1. Germline V gene sequence: CDR1 MGHDK, CDR2 SYGVNS. The CDR3 has 11 amino acids. V lost 8 bases, J lost 8 bases, and 2 bases stayed unmatched.

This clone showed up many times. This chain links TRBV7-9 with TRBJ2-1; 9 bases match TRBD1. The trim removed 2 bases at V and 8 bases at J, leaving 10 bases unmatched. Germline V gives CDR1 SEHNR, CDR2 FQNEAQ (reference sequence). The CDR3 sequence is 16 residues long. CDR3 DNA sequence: TGTGCCAGCAGCTTAATAGGACAGGGGATCACGGATGAGCAGTTCTTC. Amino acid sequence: CASSLIGQGITDEQFF.

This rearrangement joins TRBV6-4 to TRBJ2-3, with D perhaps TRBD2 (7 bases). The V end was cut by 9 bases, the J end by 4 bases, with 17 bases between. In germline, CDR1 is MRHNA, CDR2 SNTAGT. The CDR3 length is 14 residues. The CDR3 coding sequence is TGTGCCAGAAGAAGGGGGGGCCGCGCAGATACGCAGTATTTT. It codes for CARRRGGRADTQYF.

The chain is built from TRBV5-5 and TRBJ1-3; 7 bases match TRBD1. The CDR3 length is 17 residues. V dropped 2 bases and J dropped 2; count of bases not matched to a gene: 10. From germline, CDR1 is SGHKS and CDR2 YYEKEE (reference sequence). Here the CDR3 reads CASSLAGGGLTGNTIYF. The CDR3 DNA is TGTGCCAGCAGCTTAGCTGGAGGGGGCTTAACTGGAAACACCATATATTTT.

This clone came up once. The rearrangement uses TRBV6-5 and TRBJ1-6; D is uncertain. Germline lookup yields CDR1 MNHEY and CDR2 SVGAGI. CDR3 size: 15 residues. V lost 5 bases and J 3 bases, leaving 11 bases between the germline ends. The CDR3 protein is CASSTPTDYNSPLHF. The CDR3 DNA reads TGTGCCAGCAGTACCCCGACTGACTATAATTCACCCCTCCACTTT.

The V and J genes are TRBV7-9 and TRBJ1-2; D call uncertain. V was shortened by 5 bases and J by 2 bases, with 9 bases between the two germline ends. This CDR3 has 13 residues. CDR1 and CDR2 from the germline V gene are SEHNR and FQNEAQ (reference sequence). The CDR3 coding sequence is TGTGCCAGCAGCGGCGGCGCCAACTATGGCTACACCTTC. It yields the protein CASSGGANYGYTF.

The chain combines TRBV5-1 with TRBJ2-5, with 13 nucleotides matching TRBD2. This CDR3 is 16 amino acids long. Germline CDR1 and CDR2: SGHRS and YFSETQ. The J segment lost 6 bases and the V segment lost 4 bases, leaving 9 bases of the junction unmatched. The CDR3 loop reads CASSVDTSGGAKTQYF. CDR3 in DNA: TGCGCCAGCAGCGTAGATACTAGCGGGGGGGCCAAGACCCAGTACTTC.

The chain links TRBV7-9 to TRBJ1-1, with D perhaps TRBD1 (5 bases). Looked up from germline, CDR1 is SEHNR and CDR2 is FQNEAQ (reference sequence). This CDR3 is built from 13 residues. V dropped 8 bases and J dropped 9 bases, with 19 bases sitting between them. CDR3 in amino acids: CASSTGSGEKAFF. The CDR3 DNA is TGTGCCAGCTCGACCGGATCGGGGGAGAAAGCTTTCTTT.

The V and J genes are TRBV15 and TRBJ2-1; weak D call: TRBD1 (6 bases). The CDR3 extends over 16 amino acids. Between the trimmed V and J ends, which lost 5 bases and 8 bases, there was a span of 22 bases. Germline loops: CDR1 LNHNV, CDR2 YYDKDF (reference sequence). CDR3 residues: CATSPVIQGISDEQFF. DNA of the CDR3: TGTGCCACCAGCCCAGTCATACAGGGAATCTCCGATGAGCAGTTCTTC. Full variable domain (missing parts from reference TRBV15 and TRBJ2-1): DAMVIQNPRYQVTQFGKPVTLSCSQTLNHNVMYWYQQKSSQAPKLLFHYYDKDFNNEADTPDNFQSRRPNTSFCFLDIRSPGLGDTAMYLCATSPVIQGISDEQFFGPGTRLTVL.

The CDR3 reads CASSPRTGMNTEAFF. CDR3 in DNA: TGTGCCAGCAGTCCGCGGACAGGTATGAACACTGAAGCTTTCTTT. This rearrangement joins TRBV2 to TRBJ1-1; TRBD1 matches 7 bases. The germline gives CDR1 SNHLY, CDR2 FYNNEI. The CDR3 sequence is 15 residues long. The V and J ends lost 5 bases and 0 bases, in that order; junction bases with no gene match: 6. Complete variable domain (other parts from reference TRBV2 and TRBJ1-1): EPEVTQTPSHQVTQMGQEVILRCVPISNHLYFYWYRQILGQKVEFLVSFYNNEISEKSEIFDDQFSVERPDGSNFTLKIRSTKLEDSAMYFCASSPRTGMNTEAFFGQGTRLTVV.

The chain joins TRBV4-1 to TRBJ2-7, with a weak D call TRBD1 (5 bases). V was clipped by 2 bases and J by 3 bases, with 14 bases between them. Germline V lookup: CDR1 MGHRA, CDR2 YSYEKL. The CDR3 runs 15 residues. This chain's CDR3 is CASSQRGSLGYEQYF. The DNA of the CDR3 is TGCGCCAGCAGCCAAAGGGGAAGTTTAGGCTACGAGCAGTACTTC.

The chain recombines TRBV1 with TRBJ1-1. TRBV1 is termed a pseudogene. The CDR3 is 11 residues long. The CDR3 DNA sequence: TGCACCAGCAGCCTTCGCGGTGAAGCTTTCTTT. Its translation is CTSSLRGEAFF.

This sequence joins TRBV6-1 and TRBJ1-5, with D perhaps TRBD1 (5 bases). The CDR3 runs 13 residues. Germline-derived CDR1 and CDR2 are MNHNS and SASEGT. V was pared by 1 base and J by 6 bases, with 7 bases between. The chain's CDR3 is CASSEVRGQPQHF. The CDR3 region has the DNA TGTGCCAGCAGTGAAGTAAGGGGTCAGCCCCAGCATTTT.

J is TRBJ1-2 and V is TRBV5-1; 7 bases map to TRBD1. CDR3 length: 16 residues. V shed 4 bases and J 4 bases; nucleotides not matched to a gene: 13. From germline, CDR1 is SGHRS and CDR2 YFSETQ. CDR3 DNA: TGCGCCAGCAGCCCCCATACAGGGGATTCGGTCTATGGCTACACCTTC. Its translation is CASSPHTGDSVYGYTF.

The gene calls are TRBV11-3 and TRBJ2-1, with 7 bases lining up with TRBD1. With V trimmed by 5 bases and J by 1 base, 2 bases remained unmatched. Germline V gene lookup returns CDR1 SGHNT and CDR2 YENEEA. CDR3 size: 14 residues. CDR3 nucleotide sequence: TGTGCCAGCAGCAAACAGGGGTCCTACAATGAGCAGTTCTTC. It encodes CASSKQGSYNEQFF.

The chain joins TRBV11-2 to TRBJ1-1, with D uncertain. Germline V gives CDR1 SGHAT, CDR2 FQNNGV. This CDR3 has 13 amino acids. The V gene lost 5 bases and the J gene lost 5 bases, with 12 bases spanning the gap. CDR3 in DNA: TGTGCCAGCAGCCCTTGGGCGGGTACTGAAGCTTTCTTT. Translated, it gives CASSPWAGTEAFF.

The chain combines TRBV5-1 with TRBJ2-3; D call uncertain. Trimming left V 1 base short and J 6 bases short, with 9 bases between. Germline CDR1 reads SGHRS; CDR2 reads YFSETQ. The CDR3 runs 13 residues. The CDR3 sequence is CASSLQDWDTQYF. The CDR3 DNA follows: TGCGCCAGCAGCTTGCAAGACTGGGATACGCAGTATTTT.

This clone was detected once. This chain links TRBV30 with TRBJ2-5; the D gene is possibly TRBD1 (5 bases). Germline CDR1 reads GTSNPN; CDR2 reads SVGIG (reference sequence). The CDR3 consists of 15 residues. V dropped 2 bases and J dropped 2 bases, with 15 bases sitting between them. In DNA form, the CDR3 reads TGTGCCTGGAGTCCGAGGCGACAGACTCAAGAGACCCAGTACTTC. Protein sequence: CAWSPRRQTQETQYF.

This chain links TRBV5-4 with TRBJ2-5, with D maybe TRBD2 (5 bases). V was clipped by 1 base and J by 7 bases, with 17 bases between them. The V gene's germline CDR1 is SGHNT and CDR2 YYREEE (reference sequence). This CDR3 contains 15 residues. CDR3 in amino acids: CASSLSQRELGTQYF. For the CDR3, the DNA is TGTGCCAGCAGCTTGTCACAGAGGGAACTCGGGACCCAGTACTTC.

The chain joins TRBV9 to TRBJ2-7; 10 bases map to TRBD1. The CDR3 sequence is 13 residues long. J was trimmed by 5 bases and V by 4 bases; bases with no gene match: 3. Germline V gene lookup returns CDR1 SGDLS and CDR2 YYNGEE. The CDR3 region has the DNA TGTGCCAGCAGCACTGGACAGGGGGACGAGCAGTACTTC. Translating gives CASSTGQGDEQYF.

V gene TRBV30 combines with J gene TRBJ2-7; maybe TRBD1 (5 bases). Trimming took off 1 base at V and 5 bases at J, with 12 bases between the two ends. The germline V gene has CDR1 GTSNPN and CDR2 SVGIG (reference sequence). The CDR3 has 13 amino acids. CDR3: CAWSDSRVDEQYF. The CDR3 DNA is TGTGCCTGGAGTGACTCCAGGGTAGACGAGCAGTACTTC.

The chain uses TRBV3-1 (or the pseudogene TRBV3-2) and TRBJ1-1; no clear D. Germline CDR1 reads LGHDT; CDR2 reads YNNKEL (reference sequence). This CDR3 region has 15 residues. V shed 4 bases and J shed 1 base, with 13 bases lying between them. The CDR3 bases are TGTGCCAGCAGCCTGAGCCGGGGAGGGAACACTGAAGCTTTCTTT. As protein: CASSLSRGGNTEAFF.

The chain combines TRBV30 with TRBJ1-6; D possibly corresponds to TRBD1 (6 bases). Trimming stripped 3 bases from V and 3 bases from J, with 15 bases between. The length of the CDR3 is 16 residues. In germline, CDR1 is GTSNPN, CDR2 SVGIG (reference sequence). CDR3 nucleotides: TGTGCCTGGAGCCACGACAGGCTGGACTATAATTCACCCCTCCACTTT. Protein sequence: CAWSHDRLDYNSPLHF. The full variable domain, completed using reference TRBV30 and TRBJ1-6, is SQTIHQWPATLVQPVGSPLSLECTVEGTSNPNLYWYRQAAGRGLQLLFYSVGIGQISSEVPQNLSASRPQDRQFILSSKKLLLSDSGFYLCAWSHDRLDYNSPLHFGNGTRLTVT.

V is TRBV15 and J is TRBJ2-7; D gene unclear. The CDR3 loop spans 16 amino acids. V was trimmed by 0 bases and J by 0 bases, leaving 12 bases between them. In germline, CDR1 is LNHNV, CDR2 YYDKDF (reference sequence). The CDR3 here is CATSRDPAPYSYEQYF. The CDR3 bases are TGTGCCACCAGCAGAGATCCTGCTCCCTACTCCTACGAGCAGTACTTC.

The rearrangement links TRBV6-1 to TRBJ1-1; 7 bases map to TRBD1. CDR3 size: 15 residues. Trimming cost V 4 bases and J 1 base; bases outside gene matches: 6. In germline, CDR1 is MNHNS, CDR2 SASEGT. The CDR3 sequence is CASSVARQGNTEAFF. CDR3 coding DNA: TGTGCCAGCAGTGTAGCAAGACAGGGGAACACTGAAGCTTTCTTT.

The CDR3 protein is CASSETTRRPQHF. Here the CDR3 DNA reads TGTGCCAGCAGTGAGACCACGAGGCGGCCCCAGCATTTT. This sequence joins TRBV6-1 and TRBJ1-5; D unclear. V was trimmed by 3 bases and J by 9 bases, leaving 12 bases between them. This CDR3 has 13 amino acids. Germline V CDR1 and CDR2: MNHNS, SASEGT.